The source of this T cell receptor beta chain is a study of blood T cell repertoires in COVID-19. The data were produced by immunoSEQ multiplex PCR, yet TCRdb's version contains in-frame clones alone and is incomplete. The table records about 180,000 clones, approximately 90% of them present only once. V was cut by 3 bases and J by 1 base, with 10 bases left in between. This CDR3 comprises 14 residues. Germline V gene lookup returns CDR1 LNHDA and CDR2 SQIVND (reference sequence). Sequencing used peripheral blood. The chain has TRBV19 and TRBJ2-7, with D perhaps matching TRBD1 (6 bases). This receptor was identified in a woman younger than 45 with active or convalescent COVID-19. The CDR3 reads CASSMGRGSYEQYF. Written as DNA, the CDR3 is TGTGCCAGTAGTATGGGAAGGGGGTCCTACGAGCAGTACTTC. The variable domain in full, with the rest retrieved from reference TRBV19 and TRBJ2-7, is DGGITQSPKYLFRKEGQNVTLSCEQNLNHDAMYWYRQDPGQGLRLIYYSQIVNDFQKGDIAEGYSVSREKKESFPLTVTSAQKNPTAFYLCASSMGRGSYEQYFGPGTRLTVT.